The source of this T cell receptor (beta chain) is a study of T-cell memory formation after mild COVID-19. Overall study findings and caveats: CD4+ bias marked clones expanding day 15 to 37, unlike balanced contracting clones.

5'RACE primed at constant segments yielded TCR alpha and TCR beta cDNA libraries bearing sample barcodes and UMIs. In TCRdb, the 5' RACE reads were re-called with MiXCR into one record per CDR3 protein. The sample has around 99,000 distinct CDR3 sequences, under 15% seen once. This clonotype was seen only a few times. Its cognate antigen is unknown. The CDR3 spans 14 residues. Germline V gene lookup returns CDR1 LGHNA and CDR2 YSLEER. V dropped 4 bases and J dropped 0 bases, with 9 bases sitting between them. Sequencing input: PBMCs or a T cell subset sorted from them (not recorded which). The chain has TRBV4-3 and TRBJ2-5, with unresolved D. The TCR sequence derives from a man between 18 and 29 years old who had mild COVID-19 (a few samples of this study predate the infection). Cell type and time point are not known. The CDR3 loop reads CASSPTRYQETQYF. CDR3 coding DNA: TGCGCCAGCAGCCCTACACGGTACCAAGAGACCCAGTACTTC.